The rows below give T cell receptor beta chains drawn from one sample of a study of regulatory T cells in long-lasting Graves disease. A single record per CDR3 protein comes from TCRdb applying MiXCR to the multiplex PCR reads. Here the sample spans roughly 700,000 distinct CDR3 sequences, 25% to 35% being singletons. The source was peripheral blood mononuclear cells (PBMCs), collected when the disease was refractory, from a patient treated with antithyroid drugs. The receptors were sampled from a female donor with Graves disease. Both conserved end residues are part of each CDR3. The order of the fields is J gene, V gene, clone size, D gene, CDR3 protein, CDR3 DNA. A D gene is named only where the DNA matches it firmly. Expanded clones are given a class, and other clones once, few, many or no size at all.

>TRBJ2-1|TRBV7-2|.|.
CASSPDYPRPEQFF
TGTGCCAGCAGCCCCGACTATCCCCGGCCTGAGCAGTTCTTC
>TRBJ1-2|TRBV11-2|.|.
CASTRRSMNYGYTF
TGTGCCAGCACCCGGCGGTCGATGAACTATGGCTACACCTTC
>TRBJ1-5|TRBV20-1|.|TRBD1
CSASTGTGGDLSNQPQHF
TGCAGTGCTAGTACCGGGACAGGGGGCGATTTGAGCAATCAGCCCCAGCATTTT
>TRBJ1-1|TRBV20-1|.|.
CSANPPPYREAFF
TGCAGTGCCAATCCACCCCCCTATCGAGAAGCTTTCTTT
>TRBJ1-2|TRBV20-1|few|.
CSADQPNSNYGYTF
TGCAGTGCTGACCAGCCTAACTCTAACTATGGCTACACCTTC
>TRBJ1-1|TRBV28|many|.
CASSLGVDEAFF
TGTGCCAGCAGTTTAGGGGTCGATGAGGCTTTCTTT
>TRBJ1-1|TRBV20-1|.|.
CSAGQYTEAFF
TGCAGTGCTGGACAGTACACTGAAGCTTTCTTT
>TRBJ1-1|TRBV11-2|.|.
CASSFGGVITEAFF
TGTGCCAGCAGCTTTGGAGGGGTGATCACTGAAGCTTTCTTT
>TRBJ2-7|TRBV10-3|few|TRBD2
CAISEGGRAGEQYF
TGTGCCATCAGTGAAGGCGGGAGAGCGGGCGAGCAGTACTTC
>TRBJ2-5|TRBV12-3/TRBV12-4|many|TRBD1
CASSWGTGYQETQYF
TGTGCCAGCAGTTGGGGGACAGGGTACCAAGAGACCCAGTACTTC
>TRBJ2-2|TRBV3-1|.|.
CASSARPGGTVGELFF
TGTGCCAGCAGCGCCCGCCCCGGCGGGACGGTGGGGGAGCTGTTTTTT
>TRBJ1-5|TRBV2|few|TRBD1
CASRGQGHNQPQHF
TGTGCCAGTCGGGGACAGGGGCACAATCAGCCCCAGCATTTT
>TRBJ2-5|TRBV15|few|TRBD2
CATSAGTSGQETQYF
TGTGCCACCAGCGCCGGGACTAGCGGGCAAGAGACCCAGTACTTC
>TRBJ2-2|TRBV20-1|.|.
CSASGNTGELFF
TGCAGTGCTAGCGGAAACACCGGGGAGCTGTTTTTT
>TRBJ1-2|TRBV29-1|.|TRBD1
CSVEGDRFYGYTF
TGCAGCGTCGAGGGGGACAGATTCTATGGCTACACCTTC
>TRBJ2-5|TRBV20-1|few|.
CSAKSPETQYF
TGCAGTGCCAAGAGCCCGGAGACCCAGTACTTC
>TRBJ2-7|TRBV5-1|.|TRBD1
CASSTFRQGREQYF
TGCGCCAGCAGCACATTTCGACAGGGACGGGAGCAGTACTTC
>TRBJ1-2|TRBV30|.|.
CAWRSVLGRRNYGYTF
TGTGCCTGGAGGTCAGTCCTGGGCAGGCGGAACTATGGCTACACCTTC
>TRBJ1-1|TRBV5-1|.|TRBD1
CASSGGQINTEAFF
TGCGCCAGCAGCGGGGGACAGATAAACACTGAAGCTTTCTTT
>TRBJ1-1|TRBV29-1|.|TRBD1
CSVASTGYTEAFF
TGCAGCGTTGCCTCGACAGGGTACACTGAAGCTTTCTTT
>TRBJ2-5|TRBV11-2|.|.
CASRRDGETQYF
TGTGCCAGCAGGCGGGATGGGGAGACCCAGTACTTC
>TRBJ2-2|TRBV2|many|TRBD2
CASSGLAGGPIGELFF
TGTGCCAGCTCGGGACTAGCGGGAGGGCCGATCGGGGAGCTGTTTTTT
>TRBJ2-7|TRBV11-2|.|TRBD2
CASSGPGGEQYF
TGTGCCAGCAGCGGGCCGGGGGGCGAGCAGTACTTC
>TRBJ1-1|TRBV28|many|TRBD1
CASSSADRVNTEAFF
TGTGCCAGCAGTTCCGCCGACAGGGTTAACACTGAAGCTTTCTTT
>TRBJ1-2|TRBV10-3|few|.
CAIRSRENGYTF
TGTGCCATCAGGAGCCGGGAGAATGGCTACACCTTC
>TRBJ2-5|TRBV7-2|few|TRBD2
CASSRTSGRKETQYF
TGTGCCAGCAGCCGGACTAGCGGGAGAAAGGAGACCCAGTACTTC
>TRBJ1-1|TRBV7-3|many|.
CASSSQTLDTEAFF
TGTGCCAGCAGCTCCCAGACGCTGGACACTGAAGCTTTCTTT
>TRBJ1-5|TRBV19|few|TRBD1
CASSSRTGGGQPQHF
TGTGCCAGTAGTTCCCGGACAGGGGGCGGACAGCCCCAGCATTTT
>TRBJ1-1|TRBV6-2/TRBV6-3|.|.
CASSRSVHSAEAFF
TGTGCCAGCAGTCGATCTGTACATTCGGCTGAAGCTTTCTTT
>TRBJ1-5|TRBV2|many|.
CASSDRGGDQPQHF
TGTGCCAGCAGTGACAGGGGAGGCGATCAGCCCCAGCATTTT
>TRBJ1-4|TRBV28|few|TRBD1
CASRMTGENEKLFF
TGTGCCAGCAGAATGACAGGGGAGAATGAAAAACTGTTTTTT
>TRBJ1-5|TRBV7-9|.|TRBD1
CASSNTGTDSNQPQHF
TGTGCCAGCAGCAATACCGGGACAGACAGCAATCAGCCCCAGCATTTT
>TRBJ1-4|TRBV20-1|.|.
CSANTRGGVIATNEKLFF
TGCAGTGCCAATACACGGGGGGGTGTCATTGCAACTAATGAAAAACTGTTTTTT
>TRBJ2-7|TRBV12-3/TRBV12-4|.|TRBD1
CASSRRGPSVYEQYF
TGTGCCAGCAGTCGCAGGGGGCCTAGCGTCTACGAGCAGTACTTC
>TRBJ1-2|TRBV25-1|few|.
CASSGPGGSYGYTF
TGTGCCAGCAGTGGCCCGGGGGGATCCTATGGCTACACCTTC
>TRBJ1-1|TRBV7-3|.|TRBD1
CASSFTGTGEVAFF
TGTGCCAGCAGCTTTACCGGGACAGGGGAAGTAGCTTTCTTT
>TRBJ1-2|TRBV9|.|.
CASSSGRAGYTF
TGTGCCAGCAGTTCGGGCCGCGCGGGCTACACCTTC
>TRBJ2-7|TRBV29-1|.|.
CSVEAGRTYEQYF
TGCAGCGTTGAAGCGGGTCGGACCTACGAGCAGTACTTC
>TRBJ1-2|TRBV19|.|.
CASSNERNYGYTF
TGTGCCAGTAGTAATGAGCGAAACTATGGCTACACCTTC
>TRBJ2-2|TRBV18|few|TRBD1
CASSPPVGTGRNTGELFF
TGTGCCAGCTCACCGCCGGTAGGGACAGGGAGGAACACCGGGGAGCTGTTTTTT
>TRBJ1-5|TRBV6-2/TRBV6-3|.|.
CASSYGGTNQPQHF
TGTGCCAGCAGTTACGGCGGCACCAATCAGCCCCAGCATTTT
>TRBJ1-1|TRBV24-1|.|.
CATSDSGTEAFF
TGTGCCACCAGTGATTCCGGGACTGAAGCTTTCTTT
>TRBJ2-5|TRBV6-1|.|TRBD2
CASRRSGSEGETQYF
TGTGCCAGCAGGAGGAGCGGGAGCGAAGGGGAGACCCAGTACTTC
>TRBJ1-1|TRBV5-1|few|.
CASHLQGSNTEAFF
TGCGCCAGCCATCTACAGGGTTCGAACACTGAAGCTTTCTTT
>TRBJ1-1|TRBV5-1|few|TRBD1
CASSLTGTGWLNTEAFF
TGCGCCAGCAGCTTGACGGGGACAGGGTGGTTGAACACTGAAGCTTTCTTT